This entry features one TCR beta chain sequence. Its matching antigen is unknown. Germline V gives CDR1 SGDLS, CDR2 YYNGEE. This CDR3 comprises 15 residues. With 6 bases clipped from V and 6 bases from J, the junction kept 10 bases outside the gene matches. The sample originates from a study of shared clonotypes between healthy human individuals. Study background: Three CD4 naive, three CD4 memory, two CD8 naive and one CD8 memory plate were used per donor.

Findings and caveats of the study: Between a few donors, naive CD4 clonotypes were shared at a level of around 4.8%. Clonotypes shared by all four donors outscored non-shared clonotypes in generation probability.

Sequencing used immunoSEQ multiplex PCR; TCRdb keeps in-frame clones, though not all of them. Found here are over 2 million clones, 95% of them singletons; the top ten hold 0.13%. Material: naive CD4+ T cells sorted from blood. Subset denoted: CD45RA+ positively selected. This sequence originates from a man between 18 and 29 years old in good health. The J gene is TRBJ2-2, the V gene TRBV9; 8 nucleotides align to TRBD2. The CDR3 spells CASNPSGRGAGELFF. Here the CDR3 DNA reads TGTGCCAGCAACCCGAGCGGGAGAGGGGCCGGGGAGCTGTTTTTT.